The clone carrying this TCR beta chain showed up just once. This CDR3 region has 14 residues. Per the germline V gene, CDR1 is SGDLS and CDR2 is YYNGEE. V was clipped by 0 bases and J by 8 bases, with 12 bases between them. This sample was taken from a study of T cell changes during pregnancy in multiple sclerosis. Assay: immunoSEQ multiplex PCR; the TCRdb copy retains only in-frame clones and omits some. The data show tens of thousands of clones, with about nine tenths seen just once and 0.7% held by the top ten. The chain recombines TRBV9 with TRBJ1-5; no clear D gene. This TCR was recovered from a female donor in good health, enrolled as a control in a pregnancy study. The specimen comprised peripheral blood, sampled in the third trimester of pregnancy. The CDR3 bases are TGTGCCAGCAGCGTAGACGGGATTAGGGAGCCCCAGCATTTT. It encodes CASSVDGIREPQHF.